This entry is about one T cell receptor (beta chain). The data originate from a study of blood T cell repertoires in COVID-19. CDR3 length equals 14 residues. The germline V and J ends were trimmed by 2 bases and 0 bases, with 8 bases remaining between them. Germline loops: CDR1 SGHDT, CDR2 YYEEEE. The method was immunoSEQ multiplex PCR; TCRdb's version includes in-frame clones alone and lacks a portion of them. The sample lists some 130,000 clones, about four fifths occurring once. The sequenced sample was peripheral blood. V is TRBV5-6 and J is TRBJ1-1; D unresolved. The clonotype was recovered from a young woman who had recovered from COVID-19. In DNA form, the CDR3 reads TGTGCCAGCAGCTTCGACACCTTGAACACTGAAGCTTTCTTT. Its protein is CASSFDTLNTEAFF.